This T cell receptor beta chain was identified in a study of T cells after yellow fever vaccination. In the study overall: The authors prepared low-cell-number fractions using SMART-Seq v4 Ultra Low Input.

Germline loops: CDR1 MNHEY, CDR2 SVGEGT. V was shortened by 6 bases and J by 0 bases, with 15 bases between the two germline ends. This CDR3 spans 15 amino acids. Study-level results: Clonotypes appearing in both CD4 and CD8 compartments existed, and their share was small. One caveat is that FACS-sorted repertoires could contain abundant clonotypes contaminating from the bulk population. Booster sampling recovered most clones from primary vaccination (96% CD4, just over 85% CD8).

A few counts support this clonotype. As yet, its antigen is unknown. TCRdb processed the 5' RACE reads anew with MiXCR; each CDR3 protein has one entry. The sample holds fewer than 500,000 distinct CDR3 sequences, over 15% seen once. The specimen comprised PBMCs, sampled before the yellow fever booster vaccination. This sequence was found in a man aged 18 to 30 who received the YFV17D yellow fever vaccine. The rearrangement links TRBV6-2 or TRBV6-3 to TRBJ2-7; maybe TRBD2 (6 bases). The CDR3 region is CASRDGSGSSYEQYF. CDR3 bases: TGTGCCAGCAGAGACGGGAGCGGCAGCTCCTACGAGCAGTACTTC.